These 10 T cell receptor beta chains came from one sample sequenced in a study of Graves' ophthalmopathy and Graves' hyperthyroidism. RNA served as the template for amplifying TCR beta CDR3 regions. HTBI primers primed a first-round RT-PCR, and a second-round multiplex PCR followed. TCRdb re-analysed the multiplex PCR reads in MiXCR, keeping a single row per CDR3 protein. The sample carries approximately 700,000 distinct CDR3 sequences, 35% to 50% recorded once. What was sequenced was peripheral blood. These receptors were collected from an adult man with Graves' ophthalmopathy.

V usage is TRBV4-3 and J usage is TRBJ2-2; tentatively, D is TRBD2 (7 bases). This CDR3 contains 16 residues. Trimming removed 1 base from V and 3 bases from J, with 12 bases in between. From germline, CDR1 is LGHNA and CDR2 YSLEER. For the CDR3, the DNA is TGCGCCAGCAGCCAAGTTAGGGGGGGCGACACCGGGGAGCTGTTTTTT. Translating it yields CASSQVRGGDTGELFF.

This chain joins TRBV7-2 and TRBJ2-7; 7 positions match TRBD2. V dropped 5 bases and J dropped 3; count of bases not matched to a gene: 13. The germline CDR1 and CDR2 sequences are SGHTA and FQGNSA. The CDR3 is 16 residues long. CDR3 nucleotide sequence: TGTGCCAGCAGCCTAAACCCTTGGGGGGGAGGCTACGAGCAGTACTTC. It is translated as CASSLNPWGGGYEQYF.

The chain has TRBV11-1 and TRBJ2-7; TRBD1 agrees at 10 bases. Germline lookup yields CDR1 SGHAT and CDR2 FQDESV (reference sequence). This CDR3 is 15 amino acids long. Trimming removed 0 bases from V and 7 bases from J; junction bases left unmatched: 6. The CDR3, as DNA: TGTGCCAGCAGCTTAGCGGGACAGGGGTCTTTGGAGCAGTACTTC. Translation: CASSLAGQGSLEQYF.

This clonotype was seen a handful of times. The chain recombines TRBV20-1 with TRBJ2-7, with D perhaps TRBD1 (6 bases). The V end was cut by 6 bases, the J end by 5 bases, with 17 bases between. Germline V gene data show CDR1 as DFQATT and CDR2 as SNEGSKA (reference sequence). The CDR3 has 13 amino acids. The CDR3 is CSARGLPNDEQYF. In nucleotides, the CDR3 is TGCAGTGCCAGGGGTCTACCCAACGACGAGCAGTACTTC.

In the case of this clonotype: This may come from a read error, since a much larger clone is one base off. The V gene is TRBV6-6, the J gene TRBJ1-5; D is uncertain. In germline, CDR1 is MNHNY, CDR2 SVGAGI (reference sequence). V was cut by 4 bases and J by 4 bases, with 17 bases left in between. The length of the CDR3 is 16 residues. CDR3 in amino acids: CASSSNLGGTNQPQHF. CDR3 nucleotide sequence: TGTGCCAGCAGTTCGAACCTGGGCGGCACTAATCAGCCCCAGCATTTT.

A word on this clonotype: Possible read error: a much larger clone is one base away. The chain is built from TRBV5-4 and TRBJ2-2, with a weak D call TRBD1 (6 bases). Germline CDR1 SGHNT, CDR2 YYREEE (reference sequence). The CDR3 covers 16 residues. The CDR3 loop is CASSQDLAGETGKLFF. The CDR3 nucleotides are TGTGCCAGCAGCCAAGATCTCGCAGGGGAGACCGGGAAGCTGTTTTTT. Full variable domain (outside the CDR3, taken from reference TRBV5-4 and TRBJ2-2): ETGVTQSPTHLIKTRGQQVTLRCSSQSGHNTVSWYQQALGQGPQFIFQYYREEENGRGNFPPRFSGLQFPNYSSELNVNALELDDSALYLCASSQDLAGETGKLFFGEGSRLTVL.

This clonotype was observed many times. V is TRBV10-3 and J is TRBJ1-3; possible D gene TRBD1, 5 bases. CDR3 length: 15 amino acids. CDR1 and CDR2 from the germline V gene are ENHRY and SYGVKD. V lost 7 bases and J lost 2, with 15 bases in between. The DNA of the CDR3 is TGTGCCATCAAGCAGGGTTTCTCGGCTGGAAACACCATATATTTT. Translated: CAIKQGFSAGNTIYF.

V usage is TRBV24-1 and J usage is TRBJ2-3; D is possibly TRBD2 (6 bases). The ends were cut back, 0 bases at V and 0 bases at J, with 9 bases in the middle. CDR1 KGHDR and CDR2 SFDVKD come from the germline V gene. The CDR3 contains 16 residues. The CDR3 region is CATSDLSSGSTDTQYF. The CDR3, as DNA: TGTGCCACCAGTGATTTGTCCAGCGGGAGCACAGATACGCAGTATTTT.

This chain links TRBV7-2 with TRBJ2-2; unclear D gene. This CDR3 has 18 residues. Germline-derived CDR1 and CDR2 are SGHTA and FQGNSA. V was cut by 1 base and J by 0 bases, with 15 bases left in between. CDR3 bases: TGTGCCAGCAGCTTAGTGTATCGGGCAGGAACGAACACCGGGGAGCTGTTTTTT. Translated, it gives CASSLVYRAGTNTGELFF.

This clonotype appeared many times. This chain links TRBV7-2 with TRBJ2-2, with 7 bases that match TRBD2. Germline V gene sequence: CDR1 SGHTA, CDR2 FQGNSA. The V and J ends lost 1 base and 4 bases, in that order; junction bases with no gene match: 6. The CDR3 has 16 amino acids. Here the CDR3 reads CASSLVGGRSTGELFF. The CDR3 region has the DNA TGTGCCAGCAGCTTAGTAGGCGGGAGAAGCACCGGGGAGCTGTTTTTT. Complete variable domain (other parts from reference TRBV7-2 and TRBJ2-2): GAGVSQSPSNKVTEKGKDVELRCDPISGHTALYWYRQSLGQGLEFLIYFQGNSAPDKSGLPSDRFSAERTGGSVSTLTIQRTQQEDSAVYLCASSLVGGRSTGELFFGEGSRLTVL.